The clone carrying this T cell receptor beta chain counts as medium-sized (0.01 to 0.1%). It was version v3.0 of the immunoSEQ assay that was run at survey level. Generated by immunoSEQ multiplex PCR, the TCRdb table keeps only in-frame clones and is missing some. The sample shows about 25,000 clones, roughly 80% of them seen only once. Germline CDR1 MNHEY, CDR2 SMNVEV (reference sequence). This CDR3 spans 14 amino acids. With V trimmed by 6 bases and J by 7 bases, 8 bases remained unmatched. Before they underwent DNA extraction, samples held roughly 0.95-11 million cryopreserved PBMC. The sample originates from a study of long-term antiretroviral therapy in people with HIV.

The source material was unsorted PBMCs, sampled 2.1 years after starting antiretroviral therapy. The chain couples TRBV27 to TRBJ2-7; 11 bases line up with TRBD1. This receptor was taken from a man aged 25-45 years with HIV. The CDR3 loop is CASRTGTGGHEQYF. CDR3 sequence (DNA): TGTGCCAGCAGGACCGGGACAGGGGGTCATGAGCAGTACTTC.